This T cell receptor (beta chain) derives from a study of control samples from healthy donors and cancer patients. Sequenced by immunoSEQ multiplex PCR; TCRdb stores in-frame clones only, minus some. The repertoire holds approximately 120,000 clones, with just over 90% as singletons. V gave up 1 base and J gave up 3 bases; unmatched junction bases: 3. Germline values: CDR1 LGHDT, CDR2 YNNKEL (reference sequence). The CDR3 covers 14 residues. V and J are TRBV3-1 (or the pseudogene TRBV3-2) and TRBJ2-7; TRBD2 matches 7 bases. Sequenced material: blood. The sequence was collected from a human donor in good health. The donor label of this sample is uncertain. Here the CDR3 reads CASSQAGLVYEQYF. CDR3 sequence (DNA): TGTGCCAGCAGCCAAGCAGGACTAGTCTACGAGCAGTACTTC.